The text below deals with one TCR beta chain. Its antigen is not known. This sample is drawn from a study of shared clonotypes between healthy human individuals. Study-level points and caveats: Among non-shared clonotypes, generation probabilities were lower than among those shared by all four donors.

Roughly 30,000 T cell genomes (about 210 ng DNA) went into each sorted-subset replicate. Authors' data handling: Filtering differed for immunoSEQ, which gave only junction sequences without quality scores. TCRdb's table, derived via immunoSEQ multiplex PCR, lists solely in-frame clones and lacks some. The DNA gave D and trimming, while V, J and clone size come from that table. The profile shows a few million clones, approximately 93% of them singletons. Germline CDR1 SGHNT, CDR2 YYREEE (reference sequence). Trimming cost V 6 bases and J 0 bases, with 14 bases left between them. The CDR3 covers 15 residues.

The receptor was derived from a man younger than 35 in good health. Some clones in this sample may be carry-over from other donors' samples. V is TRBV5-4 and J is TRBJ2-3; possibly TRBD2 for D (6 bases). Sequencing was done on a sample of naive CD4+ T cells from PBMCs. As to subset: CD45RA+ positively selected. The CDR3 loop is CASTSHSGSTDTQYF. Here the CDR3 DNA reads TGTGCCAGCACCTCCCATAGCGGAAGCACAGATACGCAGTATTTT.